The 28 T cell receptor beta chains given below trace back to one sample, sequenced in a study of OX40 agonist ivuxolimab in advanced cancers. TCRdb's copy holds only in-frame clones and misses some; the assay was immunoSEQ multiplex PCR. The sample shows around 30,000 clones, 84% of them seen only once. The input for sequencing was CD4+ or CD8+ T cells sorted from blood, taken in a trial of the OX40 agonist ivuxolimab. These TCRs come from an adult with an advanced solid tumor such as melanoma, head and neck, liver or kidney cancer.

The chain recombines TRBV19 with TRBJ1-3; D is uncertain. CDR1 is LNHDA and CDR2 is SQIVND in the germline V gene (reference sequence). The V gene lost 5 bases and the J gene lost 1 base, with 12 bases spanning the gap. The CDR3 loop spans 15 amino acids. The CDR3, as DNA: TGTGCCAGTAGTTCTCCGGCAGGATCTGGAAACACCATATATTTT. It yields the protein CASSSPAGSGNTIYF.

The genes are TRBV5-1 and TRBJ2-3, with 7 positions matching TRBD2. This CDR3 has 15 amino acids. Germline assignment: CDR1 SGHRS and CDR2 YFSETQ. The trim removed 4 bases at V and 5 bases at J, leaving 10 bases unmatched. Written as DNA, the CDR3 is TGCGCCAGCAGCCGGACTAGGTATGTTGGAGATACGCAGTATTTT. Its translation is CASSRTRYVGDTQYF.

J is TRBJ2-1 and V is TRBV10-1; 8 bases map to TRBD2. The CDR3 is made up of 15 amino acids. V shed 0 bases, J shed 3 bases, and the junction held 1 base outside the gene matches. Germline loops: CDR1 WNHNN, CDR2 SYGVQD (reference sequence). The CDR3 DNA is TGCGCCAGCAGTGAGTCCCGGGGGGGCTACAATGAGCAGTTCTTC. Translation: CASSESRGGYNEQFF.

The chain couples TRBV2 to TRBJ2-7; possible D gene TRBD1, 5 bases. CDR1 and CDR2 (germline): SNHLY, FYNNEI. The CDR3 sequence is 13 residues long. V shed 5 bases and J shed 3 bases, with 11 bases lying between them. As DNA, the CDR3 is TGTGCCAGCAGTAACAGACAGATCTACGAGCAGTACTTC. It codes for CASSNRQIYEQYF. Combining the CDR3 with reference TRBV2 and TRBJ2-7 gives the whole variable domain EPEVTQTPSHQVTQMGQEVILRCVPISNHLYFYWYRQILGQKVEFLVSFYNNEISEKSEIFDDQFSVERPDGSNFTLKIRSTKLEDSAMYFCASSNRQIYEQYFGPGTRLTVT.

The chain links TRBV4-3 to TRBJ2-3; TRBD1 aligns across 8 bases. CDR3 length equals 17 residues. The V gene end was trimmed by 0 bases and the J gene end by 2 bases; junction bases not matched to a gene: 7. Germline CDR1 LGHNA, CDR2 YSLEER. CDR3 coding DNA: TGCGCCAGCAGCCAAGATTGGGCGGACAGGGTCACAGATACGCAGTATTTT. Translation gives CASSQDWADRVTDTQYF.

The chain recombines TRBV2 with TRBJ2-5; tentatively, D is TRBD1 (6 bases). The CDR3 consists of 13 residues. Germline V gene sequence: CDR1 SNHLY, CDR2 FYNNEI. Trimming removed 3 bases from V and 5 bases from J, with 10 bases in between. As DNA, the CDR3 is TGTGCCAGCAGTGATCCGGACAGCGAGACCCAGTACTTC. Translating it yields CASSDPDSETQYF.

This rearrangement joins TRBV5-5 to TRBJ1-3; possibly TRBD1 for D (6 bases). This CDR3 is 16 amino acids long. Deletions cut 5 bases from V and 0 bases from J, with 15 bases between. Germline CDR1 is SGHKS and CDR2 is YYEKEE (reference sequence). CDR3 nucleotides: TGTGCCAGCAGGCGGGGGGCCGTGAGCTCTGGAAACACCATATATTTT. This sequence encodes CASRRGAVSSGNTIYF.

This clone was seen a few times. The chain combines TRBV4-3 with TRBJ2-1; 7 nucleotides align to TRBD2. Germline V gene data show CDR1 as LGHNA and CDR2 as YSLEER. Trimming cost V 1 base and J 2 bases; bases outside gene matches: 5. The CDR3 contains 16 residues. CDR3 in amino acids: CASSQAGSGAYNEQFF. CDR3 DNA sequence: TGCGCCAGCAGCCAAGCAGGGAGCGGGGCCTACAATGAGCAGTTCTTC.

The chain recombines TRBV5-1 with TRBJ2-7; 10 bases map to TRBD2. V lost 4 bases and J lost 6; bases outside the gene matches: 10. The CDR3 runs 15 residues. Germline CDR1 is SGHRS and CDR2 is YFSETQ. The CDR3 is CASSTLPSGSSEQYF. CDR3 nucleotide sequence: TGCGCCAGCAGCACACTCCCTAGCGGGAGTAGCGAGCAGTACTTC.

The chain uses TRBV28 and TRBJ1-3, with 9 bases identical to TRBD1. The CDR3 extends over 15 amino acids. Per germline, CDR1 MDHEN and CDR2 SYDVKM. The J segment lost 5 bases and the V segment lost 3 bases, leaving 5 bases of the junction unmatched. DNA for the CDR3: TGTGCCAGCAGTTTCTTGGGGACAGGGCGAAACACCATATATTTT. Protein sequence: CASSFLGTGRNTIYF.

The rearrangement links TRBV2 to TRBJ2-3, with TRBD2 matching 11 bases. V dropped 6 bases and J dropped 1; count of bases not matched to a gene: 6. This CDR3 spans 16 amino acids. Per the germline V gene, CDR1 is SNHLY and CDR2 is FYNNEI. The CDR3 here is CASSAVLAGGTDTQYF. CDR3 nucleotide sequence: TGTGCCAGCAGCGCCGTACTAGCGGGAGGCACAGATACGCAGTATTTT.

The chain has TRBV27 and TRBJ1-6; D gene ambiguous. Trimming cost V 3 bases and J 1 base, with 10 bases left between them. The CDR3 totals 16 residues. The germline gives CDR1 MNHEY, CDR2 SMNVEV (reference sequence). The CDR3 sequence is CASSFISGSYNSPLHF. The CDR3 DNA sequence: TGTGCCAGCAGTTTCATTTCGGGTTCCTATAATTCACCCCTCCACTTT.

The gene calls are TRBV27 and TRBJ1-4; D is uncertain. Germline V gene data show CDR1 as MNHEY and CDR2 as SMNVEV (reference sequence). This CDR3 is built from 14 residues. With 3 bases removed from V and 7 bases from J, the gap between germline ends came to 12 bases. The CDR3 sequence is CASSFYSAGEKLFF. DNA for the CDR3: TGTGCCAGCAGTTTTTACAGCGCCGGTGAAAAACTGTTTTTT.

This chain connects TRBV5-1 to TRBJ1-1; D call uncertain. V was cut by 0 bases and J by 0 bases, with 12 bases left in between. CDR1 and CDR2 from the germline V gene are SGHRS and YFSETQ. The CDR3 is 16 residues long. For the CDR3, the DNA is TGCGCCAGCAGCTTGGGTGGTGGAGTCATGAACACTGAAGCTTTCTTT. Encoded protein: CASSLGGGVMNTEAFF.

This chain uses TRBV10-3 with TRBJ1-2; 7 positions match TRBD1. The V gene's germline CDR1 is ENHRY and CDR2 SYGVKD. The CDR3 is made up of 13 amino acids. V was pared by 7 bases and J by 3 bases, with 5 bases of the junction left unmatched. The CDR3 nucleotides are TGTGCCATCAATTTCGGGACAGACTATGGCTACACCTTC. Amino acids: CAINFGTDYGYTF.

In DNA, the CDR3 is TGTGCCTGGAGCTTGGGCGGGAGGGGGGAGCAGTACTTC. This gives the protein CAWSLGGRGEQYF. The J gene is TRBJ2-7, the V gene TRBV30, with 9 positions matching TRBD2. The germline V gene has CDR1 GTSNPN and CDR2 SVGIG (reference sequence). V gave up 3 bases and J gave up 7 bases; unmatched junction bases: 7. The CDR3 has 13 residues.

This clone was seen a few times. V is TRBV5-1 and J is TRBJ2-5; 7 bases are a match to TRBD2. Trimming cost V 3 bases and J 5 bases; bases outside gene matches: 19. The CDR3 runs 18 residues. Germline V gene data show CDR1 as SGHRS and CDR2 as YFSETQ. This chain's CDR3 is CASSSLLGGTGGGETQYF. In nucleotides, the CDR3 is TGCGCCAGCAGCTCGTTATTGGGGGGGACCGGCGGAGGGGAGACCCAGTACTTC.

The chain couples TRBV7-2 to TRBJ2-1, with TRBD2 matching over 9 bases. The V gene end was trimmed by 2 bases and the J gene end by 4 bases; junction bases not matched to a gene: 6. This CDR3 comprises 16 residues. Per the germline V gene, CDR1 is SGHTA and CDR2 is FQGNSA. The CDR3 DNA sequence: TGTGCCAGCAGCTTAAGGCTAGCGGGACTGTACAATGAGCAGTTCTTC. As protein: CASSLRLAGLYNEQFF.

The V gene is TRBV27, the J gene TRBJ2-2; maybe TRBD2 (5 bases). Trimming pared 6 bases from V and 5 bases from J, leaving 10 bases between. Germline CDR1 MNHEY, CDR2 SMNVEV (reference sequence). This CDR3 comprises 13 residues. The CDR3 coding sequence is TGTGCCAGCAGCCTTTCGGGAACCGGGGAGCTGTTTTTT. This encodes CASSLSGTGELFF.

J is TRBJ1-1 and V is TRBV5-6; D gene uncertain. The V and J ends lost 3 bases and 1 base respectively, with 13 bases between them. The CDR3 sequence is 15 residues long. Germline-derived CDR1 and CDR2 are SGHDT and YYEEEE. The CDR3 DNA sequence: TGTGCCAGCAGCTGGTTGCCAAGGAAGAACACTGAAGCTTTCTTT. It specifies CASSWLPRKNTEAFF.

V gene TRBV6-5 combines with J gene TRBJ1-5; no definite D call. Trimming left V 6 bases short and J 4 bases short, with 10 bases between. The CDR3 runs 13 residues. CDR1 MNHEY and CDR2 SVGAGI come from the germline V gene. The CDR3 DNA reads TGTGCCAGCAGGAGGTTGGAGAATCAGCCCCAGCATTTT. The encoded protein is CASRRLENQPQHF.

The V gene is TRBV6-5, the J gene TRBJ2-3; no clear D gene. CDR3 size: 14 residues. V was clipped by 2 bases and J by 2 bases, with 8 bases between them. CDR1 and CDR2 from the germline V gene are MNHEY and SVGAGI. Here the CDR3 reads CASSYTWATDTQYF. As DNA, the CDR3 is TGTGCCAGCAGTTACACGTGGGCCACAGATACGCAGTATTTT.

The CDR3, as DNA: TGTGCCAGCAGCTTACTAGCGGGAGGAAGGAATGAGCAGTTCTTC. Translated: CASSLLAGGRNEQFF. This chain joins TRBV7-3 and TRBJ2-1, with 11 nucleotides matching TRBD2. Losses at the gene ends were 2 bases for V and 7 bases for J; bases not matched to a gene: 4. CDR1 is SGHTA and CDR2 is FQGTGA in the germline V gene. The CDR3 has 15 amino acids.

The CDR3 DNA reads as TGTGCCTGGAGCGATCCTTTTGAATTCACAGATACGCAGTATTTT. Translation gives CAWSDPFEFTDTQYF. The genes are TRBV30 and TRBJ2-3; D gene ambiguous. Germline CDR1 is GTSNPN and CDR2 is SVGIG (reference sequence). The V end lost 3 bases, the J end lost 2 bases, and 15 bases lay between the germline ends. The CDR3 extends over 15 amino acids.

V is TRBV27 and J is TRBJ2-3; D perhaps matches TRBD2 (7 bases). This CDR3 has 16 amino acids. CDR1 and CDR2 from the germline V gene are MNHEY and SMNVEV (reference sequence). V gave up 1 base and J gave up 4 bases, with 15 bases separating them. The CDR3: CASSLYGGGPPDTQYF. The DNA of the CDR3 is TGTGCCAGCAGTTTATATGGGGGGGGCCCTCCAGATACGCAGTATTTT.

The CDR3 is CASSLYGGGAYEQYF. As DNA, the CDR3 is TGTGCCAGCAGCTTATATGGTGGAGGGGCCTACGAGCAGTACTTC. V is TRBV11-3 and J is TRBJ2-7; the D gene is possibly TRBD2 (6 bases). CDR1 and CDR2 from the germline V gene are SGHNT and YENEEA. This CDR3 has 15 amino acids. The germline V and J ends were trimmed by 2 bases and 2 bases, with 13 bases remaining between them.

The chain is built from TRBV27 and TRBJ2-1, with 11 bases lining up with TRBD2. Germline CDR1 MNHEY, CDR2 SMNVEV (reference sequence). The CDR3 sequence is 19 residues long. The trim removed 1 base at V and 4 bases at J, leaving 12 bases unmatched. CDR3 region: CASSLFIGIAGGPYNEQFF. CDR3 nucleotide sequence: TGTGCCAGCAGTTTATTCATCGGAATAGCGGGAGGGCCATACAATGAGCAGTTCTTC.

CDR3 sequence reads: CASNPGGWTEAFF. In nucleotides, the CDR3 is TGTGCCAGCAACCCGGGAGGTTGGACTGAAGCTTTCTTT. The J gene is TRBJ1-1, the V gene TRBV28; D is ambiguous. This CDR3 is built from 13 residues. Germline V gene data show CDR1 as MDHEN and CDR2 as SYDVKM. Trimming took off 7 bases at V and 5 bases at J, with 14 bases between the two ends. The full variable domain, with the rest looked up from reference TRBV28 and TRBJ1-1, is DVKVTQSSRYLVKRTGEKVFLECVQDMDHENMFWYRQDPGLGLRLIYFSYDVKMKEKGDIPEGYSVSREKKERFSLILESASTNQTSMYLCASNPGGWTEAFFGQGTRLTVV.